The clone carrying this T cell receptor (beta chain) came up a few times. This library used around 0.4 ug RNA and molecular barcoded adaptors spanning alpha/delta and beta/gamma chains. One entry per CDR3 protein, called by TCRdb with MiXCR from the reads. The sample contains approximately 150,000 distinct CDR3 sequences, about 13% of which appear only once. The sample originates from a study of read filtering for tumor transcriptome and immune sequencing. V shed 6 bases and J shed 7 bases, with 33 bases lying between them. The V gene's germline CDR1 is SGHNT and CDR2 YENEEA. The CDR3 is 20 residues long.

The rearrangement links TRBV11-3 to TRBJ2-2; D may be TRBD2 (8 bases). The receptor's source is a donor aged 40 or over with multiple myeloma. The specimen sequenced was a population of CD138-negative cells sorted from bone marrow. CDR3 DNA sequence: TGTGCCAGCAGGGCTTATAAGGGGGCATCGGCAAGCGGGAGTAACGGGGAGCTGTTTTTT. Amino acids: CASRAYKGASASGSNGELFF.